The rows below give T cell receptor beta chains drawn from one sample of a study of CD4 and CD8 cells across lung adenocarcinoma regions. MiXCR, run by TCRdb on the PCR reads, gives a single entry per CDR3 protein. The sample includes approximately 9,600 distinct CDR3 sequences, 40% to 50% seen only once; the top ten take 15% to 20%. Sequenced sample: CD4+ T cells from the margin of a lung tumor. These receptors originate from a female donor with lung adenocarcinoma. The CD4 and CD8 labels of this study may be unreliable. The CDR3 runs from the conserved cysteine through the conserved F or W. D genes are given only for firm matches. The size entry is marked missing in some rows and otherwise reads once, few, many or a size class.

d_call,j_call,clone_size,v_call,cdr3_nt,cdr3_aa
.,TRBJ2-2,few,TRBV4-1,TGCGCCAGCAGCCAAGAACCGGGACCAACCGGGGAGCTGTTTTTT,CASSQEPGPTGELFF
TRBD2,TRBJ2-1,.,TRBV5-4,TGTGCCAGCAGCTTCGTAGCTAGCGGGGGGCGGCAGTTCTTC,CASSFVASGGRQFF
.,TRBJ2-6,many,TRBV6-5,TGTGCCAGCAGTTATATTAGGAGATCTGGGGCCAACGTCCTGACTTTC,CASSYIRRSGANVLTF
TRBD2,TRBJ2-7,medium-sized,TRBV6-1,TGTGCCAGCAGGGGGACTAGCGGGAGTCGCGAGCAGTACTTC,CASRGTSGSREQYF
.,TRBJ2-3,.,TRBV27,TGTGCCAGCAGTACCCCCGGCCGGGGCGAAGATACCCAGTATTTT,CASSTPGRGEDTQYF
.,TRBJ2-5,.,TRBV6-1,TGTGCCAGCAGTGAAAGGGCGGGCGGCGGGGGCGGTGGCCCAGAGACCCAGTACTTC,CASSERAGGGGGGPETQYF
TRBD1,TRBJ2-3,few,TRBV4-1,TGCGCCAGCAGCCAAGTTACTTACGGGACAGGGGACACAGATACGCAGTATTTT,CASSQVTYGTGDTDTQYF
.,TRBJ2-1,.,TRBV7-2,TGTGCCAGCAGCCAACGGACAGTCAGGGAGCAGTTCTTC,CASSQRTVREQFF
.,TRBJ2-7,few,TRBV6-5,TGTGCCAGCAGTTACAGCGTTAGCCCCTCCTACGAGCAGTACTTC,CASSYSVSPSYEQYF
TRBD2,TRBJ2-1,.,TRBV20-1,TGCAGTGCTAGAGATCGGCTCGGGAGGAATGAGCAGTTCTTC,CSARDRLGRNEQFF
TRBD2,TRBJ2-7,many,TRBV6-1,TGTGCCAGCAAGGGACTAGCGGGAGGATCCGAGCAGTACTTC,CASKGLAGGSEQYF
.,TRBJ1-6,.,TRBV6-2/TRBV6-3,TGTGCCAGCAAGGTTTTATTCAATTCACCCCTCCACTTT,CASKVLFNSPLHF
TRBD2,TRBJ2-3,few,TRBV7-2,TGTGCCAGCAGCTTAGCTAGCGGGGTCACAGATACGCAGTATTTT,CASSLASGVTDTQYF
.,TRBJ1-1,.,TRBV10-2,TGCGCCAGCAGTTATGACGGAATGAACTATGACGCTTCCTTT,CASSYDGMNYDASF
TRBD1,TRBJ2-5,few,TRBV11-2,TGTGCCAGCAGCTTCGACCCGACAGGGGTTGGGAAGACCCAGTACTTC,CASSFDPTGVGKTQYF
.,TRBJ2-1,.,TRBV7-2,TGTGCCAGCAGCACAAGGGGGCTAGCGGCAAATGAGCAGTTCTTC,CASSTRGLAANEQFF
TRBD1,TRBJ2-1,medium-sized,TRBV12-3/TRBV12-4,TGTGCCAGCAGTGGGGGACAGGGATTTTACAATGAGCAGTTCTTC,CASSGGQGFYNEQFF
TRBD2,TRBJ2-7,.,TRBV6-1,TGTGCCAGCACCCTAGCGGGAACCCCCTACGAGCAGTACTTC,CASTLAGTPYEQYF
TRBD2,TRBJ2-5,medium-sized,TRBV27,TGTGCCAGCAGTTTAGGATGGGGGGGAAAGGAGACCCAGTACTTC,CASSLGWGGKETQYF
.,TRBJ2-1,.,TRBV6-1,TGTGCCAGCAGTCGCCTAGGGGGGGATCCCACCGATGAGCAGTTCTTC,CASSRLGGDPTDEQFF
.,TRBJ2-3,.,TRBV5-1,TGCGCCAGCAGCTCCCGGGACCCTCGCACAGATACGCAGTATTTT,CASSSRDPRTDTQYF
TRBD1,TRBJ2-1,.,TRBV7-2,TGTGCCAGCAGCTGGGAACAGGGGAAGGGTTACGAGCAGTTCTTC,CASSWEQGKGYEQFF
TRBD2,TRBJ2-1,medium-sized,TRBV6-1,TGTGCCAGCAGTCAACCGACTAGCGGGAGAAGTGAGCAGTTCTTC,CASSQPTSGRSEQFF
TRBD1,TRBJ1-2,few,TRBV7-2,TGTGCCAGCAGCTCCCATTCAGGGGGACAGGGAAACTATGGCTACACCTTC,CASSSHSGGQGNYGYTF
TRBD1,TRBJ2-3,medium-sized,TRBV6-6,TGTGCCAGCAGTTTCGCAGGGGGATATAGCACAGATACGCAGTATTTT,CASSFAGGYSTDTQYF
TRBD2,TRBJ2-7,.,TRBV4-2,TGTGCCAGCAGCAAAGGACTAGCGGGATACGAGCAGTACTTC,CASSKGLAGYEQYF
.,TRBJ1-6,few,TRBV6-1,TGTGCCAGCAGTAGATGGAACTCACCCCTCCACTTT,CASSRWNSPLHF
.,TRBJ1-3,few,TRBV6-5,TGTGCCAGCAGTTACGATTTTTACGGGGGGACTGGAAACACCATATATTTT,CASSYDFYGGTGNTIYF
TRBD1,TRBJ2-1,medium-sized,TRBV4-1,TGCGCCAGCAGCCGTACCGACAGGGCCCCCTACAATGAGCAGTTCTTC,CASSRTDRAPYNEQFF
.,TRBJ2-7,.,TRBV4-1,TGCGCCAGCAGCCAAGACGGGGTAGGTAAGCAGTACTTC,CASSQDGVGKQYF
.,TRBJ1-2,many,TRBV7-2,TGTGCCAGCAGCTTAGCGGGGGCCGGAAATAACTATGGCTACACCTTC,CASSLAGAGNNYGYTF
.,TRBJ2-4,.,TRBV7-2,TGTGCCAGCAGCTTAGGGGGCGGTGAAAACATTCAGTACTTC,CASSLGGGENIQYF
TRBD1,TRBJ2-5,medium-sized,TRBV6-5,TGTGCCAGCAGTTACAGTCAGGACAGGGGGTACCAAGAGACCCAGTACTTC,CASSYSQDRGYQETQYF
.,TRBJ2-7,large,TRBV7-2,TGTGCCAGCAGCTTAGACCCCAGCTACGAGCAGTACTTC,CASSLDPSYEQYF
.,TRBJ1-3,medium-sized,TRBV6-1,TGTGCCAGCAGTGCCTCACGGAGCTCTGGAAACACCATATATTTT,CASSASRSSGNTIYF
TRBD1,TRBJ2-5,once,TRBV6-1,TGTGCCAGGGGGCCAGGGGGACGTAGCCCAGATACCCAGTACTTC,CARGPGGRSPDTQYF
.,TRBJ2-3,.,TRBV10-3,TGTGCGGGGACCGGGGCGGAAGACACAGATACGCAGTATTTT,CAGTGAEDTDTQYF
.,TRBJ2-7,.,TRBV6-4,TGTGCCAGCAGTGACTCAGCCCTTTACGAGCAGTACTTC,CASSDSALYEQYF
TRBD1,TRBJ1-2,.,TRBV10-2,TGCGCCAGCAGTGACCCGGGACAGGCCAACTATGGCTACACCTTC,CASSDPGQANYGYTF
.,TRBJ2-5,.,TRBV6-1,TGTGCCAGCAGGTGCCGGGCTAGGGGCCGTGCGCCAGAGACGCAGTACTTC,CASRCRARGRAPETQYF
TRBD2,TRBJ2-1,.,TRBV6-5,TGTGCCAGCAGTTACTCTAGCGGGAGGGCCAATGAGCAGTTCTTC,CASSYSSGRANEQFF
TRBD1,TRBJ2-2,large,TRBV27,TGTGCCAGCAGTTTTAGGGGACAGGGTCGCACCGGGGAGCTGTTTTTT,CASSFRGQGRTGELFF
.,TRBJ2-7,.,TRBV6-5,TGTGCCAGCAGTTATGGGCAAACCTACGAGCAGTACTTC,CASSYGQTYEQYF
.,TRBJ2-7,.,TRBV7-2,TGTGCCAGCAGCTTATTGAACGAGCAGTACTTC,CASSLLNEQYF
.,TRBJ1-6,.,TRBV6-1,TGTGCCAGCAGTGAAGCTTGGGGCCGGGGTGGCAATCAGCCCCTCCACTTT,CASSEAWGRGGNQPLHF
.,TRBJ1-1,medium-sized,TRBV10-2,TGCGCCAGCAGCTCGACAGCAAACACTGAAGCTTTCTTT,CASSSTANTEAFF
.,TRBJ1-2,.,TRBV4-1,TGCGCCAGCAGCCAAGATCTGGGCCCCTTCTGGGGCTACACCTTC,CASSQDLGPFWGYTF
.,TRBJ2-5,few,TRBV27,TGTGCCGGCGGTATCGGGGGCGGTGCCCCAGATACCCAGTATTTC,CAGGIGGGAPDTQYF
TRBD1,TRBJ2-1,many,TRBV6-1,TGTGCCAGCAGTGATTCCGGGACAGGGCGGAATGAGCAGTTCTTC,CASSDSGTGRNEQFF
TRBD2,TRBJ2-7,few,TRBV27,TGTGCCAGCAGAGATAGCGGGCTCGGCTACGAGCAGTACTTC,CASRDSGLGYEQYF
TRBD2,TRBJ2-2,.,TRBV11-3,TGTGCCAGTAGGACTAGCGGTAACACCGGGGAGCTGTTTTTT,CASRTSGNTGELFF
.,TRBJ2-3,.,TRBV6-4,TGTGCCAGCAGTGTACTAGCAGACACAGATACGCAGTATTTT,CASSVLADTDTQYF
TRBD2,TRBJ2-1,medium-sized,TRBV7-2,TGTGCCAGCAGCTTCGTCCGGCCGGGGCTAGCGGGGGGGCGGGAGCAGTTCTTC,CASSFVRPGLAGGREQFF
TRBD2,TRBJ2-4,few,TRBV7-2,TGTGCCAGCAGCTTAGGCTGGGGGGGGTCCCTTCCCAAAAACATTCAGTACTTC,CASSLGWGGSLPKNIQYF
.,TRBJ2-7,.,TRBV5-4,TGTGCCGGCCGCGGGGCGGGTGACCCAGATACGCAGTACTTC,CAGRGAGDPDTQYF
.,TRBJ2-1,.,TRBV6-1,TGTGCCAGCAGTGAAGCGGGCGGGAACCCCTACGAGCAGTTCTTC,CASSEAGGNPYEQFF
TRBD2,TRBJ2-5,medium-sized,TRBV7-2,TGTGCCAGCAGCTTTAGCGGGGGGCAAGAGACCCAGTACTTC,CASSFSGGQETQYF